These 10 T cell receptor beta chains originate from one sample sequenced in a study of prognosis after radiotherapy for stage I lung cancer. Researchers used two-round multiplex PCR to amplify TCR beta CDR3 starting from genomic DNA. Individual primers that were specific to each TRBV and TRBJ gene served in first-round PCR. Each CDR3 protein is one row after TCRdb ran MiXCR on the multiplex PCR reads. Found here are about 35,000 distinct CDR3 sequences, around 34% of them singletons; the top ten hold approximately 15%. The sample here was PBMCs, taken before or after stereotactic body radiation therapy (not recorded which). The receptors originated from a donor at least 50 years old with non-small cell lung cancer.

A note on this clonotype: The junction shows a germline mismatch at one end, possibly a read error. The chain's CDR3 is CVSTHSNQPQHF. Here the CDR3 DNA reads TGTGTCAGCACCCATAGCAATCAGCCCCAGCATTTT. J is TRBJ1-5 and V is TRBV2; no reliable D call. The V gene's germline CDR1 is SNHLY and CDR2 FYNNEI. This CDR3 has 12 amino acids. Full variable domain (rest looked up from reference TRBV2 and TRBJ1-5): EPEVTQTPSHQVTQMGQEVILRCVPISNHLYFYWYRQILGQKVEFLVSFYNNEISEKSEIFDDQFSVERPDGSNFTLKIRSTKLEDSAMYFCVSTHSNQPQHFGDGTRLSIL.

This clonotype showed up many times. The chain combines TRBV5-4 with TRBJ1-4; D perhaps matches TRBD1 (5 bases). CDR1 and CDR2 (germline): SGHNT, YYREEE (reference sequence). The CDR3 spans 15 residues. Trimming shortened V by 6 bases and J by 3 bases, and 15 bases separated the two germline ends. CDR3 bases: TGTGCCAGCAAGAAGAGTGGGGGGTCTAATGAAAAACTGTTTTTT. It is translated as CASKKSGGSNEKLFF.

Note on this clonotype: The junction departs from germline at one end; a sequencing error may be responsible. The rearrangement uses TRBV6-5 and TRBJ2-6; possible D gene TRBD1, 6 bases. Germline lookup yields CDR1 MNHEY and CDR2 SVGAGI. This CDR3 is built from 16 residues. CDR3 in amino acids: CASSYSTGPGANLLTF. CDR3 in DNA: TGTGCCAGCAGTTACTCAACAGGGCCCGGGGCCAACCTCCTGACTTTC.

The chain has TRBV12-3 or TRBV12-4 and TRBJ1-3, with D perhaps TRBD1 (5 bases). This CDR3 is 15 amino acids long. The V and J ends lost 3 bases and 0 bases respectively, with 9 bases between them. CDR3 nucleotides: TGTGCCAGCAGTTTCCGGACAATCTCTGGAAACACCATATATTTT. Protein product: CASSFRTISGNTIYF.

This clonotype has ten or more counts. This sequence joins TRBV3-1 and TRBJ1-2; TRBD1 is a possible D gene (6 bases). Trimming shortened V by 5 bases and J by 7 bases, and 14 bases separated the two germline ends. The V gene's germline CDR1 is LGHDT and CDR2 YNNKEL (reference sequence). The CDR3 totals 13 residues. This CDR3 is CASSTGTPSGYTF. The CDR3 bases are TGTGCCAGCAGCACAGGGACGCCAAGTGGCTACACCTTC.

This chain uses TRBV20-1 with TRBJ1-5; 7 nucleotides align to TRBD1. The CDR3 spans 17 residues. The germline V gene encodes CDR1 DFQATT and CDR2 SNEGSKA (reference sequence). Trimming cost V 4 bases and J 0 bases; bases outside gene matches: 12. Here the CDR3 reads CSATKNTGTVSNQPQHF. The CDR3 bases are TGCAGTGCTACCAAAAACACTGGGACAGTTAGCAATCAGCCCCAGCATTTT.

In this sample, this clonotype turned up many times. V usage is TRBV28 and J usage is TRBJ2-5; the match to TRBD1 covers 7 bases. With V trimmed by 3 bases and J by 8 bases, 6 bases remained unmatched. Germline V gene sequence: CDR1 MDHEN, CDR2 SYDVKM. This CDR3 is built from 13 residues. The CDR3 spells CASSFESGGTQYF. The DNA of the CDR3 is TGTGCCAGCAGTTTCGAGTCAGGGGGTACCCAGTACTTC.

This clonotype was seen ten or more times. This chain uses TRBV6-1 with TRBJ2-2, with 11 bases matching TRBD1. Germline loops: CDR1 MNHNS, CDR2 SASEGT. The V gene end was trimmed by 7 bases and the J gene end by 7 bases; junction bases not matched to a gene: 11. The CDR3 has 16 amino acids. CDR3 region: CASKLSGTGGHGELFF. The CDR3 DNA follows: TGTGCCAGCAAGTTATCTGGGACAGGGGGTCACGGGGAGCTGTTTTTT.

Ten or more counts support this clonotype. The chain has TRBV5-8 and TRBJ1-2; 8 nucleotides line up with TRBD1. Germline V gene sequence: CDR1 SGHTS, CDR2 YDEGEE. The CDR3 runs to 13 residues. J was trimmed by 4 bases and V by 4 bases; bases with no gene match: 3. Here the CDR3 DNA reads TGTGCCAGCAGCGGAGGACAGGGCTATGGCTACACCTTC. It is translated as CASSGGQGYGYTF.

This clonotype has just one count. This is likely an artifact of a read error, given a far larger clone one base away. This chain joins TRBV6-5 and TRBJ2-7; D tentatively fits TRBD1 or TRBD2 (5 bases each). V was pared by 5 bases and J by 4 bases, with 9 bases between. Germline CDR1 reads MNHEY; CDR2 reads SVGAGI. This CDR3 has 12 amino acids. The CDR3 DNA reads TGTGCCAGCAGTGTAGAGGGGTACGAGCAGTACTTC. Protein sequence: CASSVEGYEQYF.